One sample yielded the 32 T cell receptor beta chains listed below, sequenced in a study of T cell responses to AZD1222 COVID-19 vaccine. Sequenced by immunoSEQ multiplex PCR; TCRdb stores in-frame clones only, minus some. The sample includes around 130,000 clones, approximately 88% seen only once; the top ten take under 9.5%. The sequences come from peripheral blood, collected on day 0 of AZD1222 vaccination. The receptors shown here come from an adult in good health.

V usage is TRBV30 and J usage is TRBJ1-5, with TRBD1 matching over 9 bases. The V gene's germline CDR1 is GTSNPN and CDR2 SVGIG (reference sequence). V shed 3 bases, J shed 4 bases, and the junction held 7 bases outside the gene matches. The CDR3 covers 15 residues. The CDR3 DNA reads as TGTGCCTGGAGCCGGGGGGGACAGGGAAATCAGCCCCAGCATTTT. This translates into CAWSRGGQGNQPQHF.

The gene calls are TRBV10-3 and TRBJ1-6; D remains ambiguous. Trimming left V 10 bases short and J 0 bases short, with 13 bases between. The CDR3 has 15 residues. From germline, CDR1 is ENHRY and CDR2 SYGVKD. The CDR3 nucleotides are TGTGCCACTCATCCTGGGAGCTCCTATAATTCACCCCTCCACTTT. Its protein product is CATHPGSSYNSPLHF.

The chain combines TRBV28 with TRBJ2-7; 7 positions agree with TRBD1. Germline-derived CDR1 and CDR2 are MDHEN and SYDVKM. V shed 4 bases and J 1 base; nucleotides not matched to a gene: 7. The CDR3 is made up of 15 amino acids. The CDR3 DNA is TGTGCCAGCAGTTCACAGGGGATCCCGTCCTACGAGCAGTACTTC. Translation gives CASSSQGIPSYEQYF.

This clone was seen once. The chain employs TRBV21-1 and TRBJ2-1; the table assigns TRBD2, which was not confirmed against the DNA. TRBV21-1 is classified as a pseudogene. The CDR3 runs to 17 residues. The CDR3 DNA follows: TGTGCCAGCGGAATTATAGCGGGAATCACCTCCTACAATGAGCAGTTCTTC. It encodes CASGIIAGITSYNEQFF.

The rearrangement joins TRBV10-3 to TRBJ1-6; tentatively, D is TRBD1 (5 bases). V lost 2 bases and J 6 bases, leaving 11 bases between the germline ends. CDR1 ENHRY and CDR2 SYGVKD come from the germline V gene. The CDR3 covers 15 residues. The DNA of the CDR3 is TGTGCCATCAGTGAGGTAACAGGACGTAATTCACCCCTCCACTTT. This codes for CAISEVTGRNSPLHF.

V and J are TRBV6-5 and TRBJ2-4, with 14 bases identical to TRBD2. Germline-derived CDR1 and CDR2 are MNHEY and SVGAGI. This CDR3 comprises 16 residues. Losses at the gene ends were 4 bases for V and 6 bases for J; bases not matched to a gene: 5. The CDR3 here is CASSSRLAGGRNIQYF. The CDR3 bases are TGTGCCAGCAGTTCTCGACTAGCGGGAGGGAGAAACATTCAGTACTTC.

The CDR3, as DNA: TGTGCCAGCAGGGTAAACTACGAGCAGTACTTC. It yields the protein CASRVNYEQYF. V and J are TRBV12-3 or TRBV12-4 and TRBJ2-7, with unresolved D. This CDR3 spans 11 amino acids. The V end was cut by 6 bases, the J end by 3 bases, with 6 bases between.

The genes are TRBV10-2 and TRBJ2-1, with D perhaps TRBD2 (5 bases). The germline V and J ends were trimmed by 5 bases and 8 bases, with 22 bases remaining between them. Germline CDR1 WSHSY, CDR2 SAAADI. The CDR3 is 16 amino acids. The CDR3 DNA reads as TGCGCCAGCAGTACCGTGGGTGGCGGCCCGAGGGATGAGCAGTTCTTC. It is translated as CASSTVGGGPRDEQFF.

This clone was recorded only once. The chain carries TRBV20-1 and TRBJ2-7; D is tentatively TRBD1 or TRBD2 (5 bases each). V was trimmed by 3 bases and J by 3 bases, leaving 9 bases between them. This CDR3 contains 12 residues. Germline lookup yields CDR1 DFQATT and CDR2 SNEGSKA (reference sequence). CDR3 DNA: TGCAGTGCTAGTAGGGACGGCTACGAGCAGTACTTC. Protein product: CSASRDGYEQYF.

The chain couples TRBV5-4 to TRBJ2-7; D remains unclear. This CDR3 spans 13 amino acids. The germline V gene has CDR1 SGHNT and CDR2 YYREEE (reference sequence). Trimming took 4 bases from V and 2 from J, leaving 10 bases between them. Here the CDR3 DNA reads TGTGCCAGCAGCGATACAGTTGCCTACGAGCAGTACTTC. Translated, it gives CASSDTVAYEQYF.

This chain uses TRBV3-1 (or the pseudogene TRBV3-2) with TRBJ2-1; D is uncertain. CDR1 is LGHDT and CDR2 is YNNKEL in the germline V gene (reference sequence). V was clipped by 0 bases and J by 6 bases, with 15 bases between them. The CDR3 runs 16 residues. The chain's CDR3 is CASSQEGLVLVNEQFF. CDR3 sequence (DNA): TGTGCCAGCAGCCAAGAAGGTTTGGTTTTGGTCAATGAGCAGTTCTTC.

V gene TRBV3-1 (or the pseudogene TRBV3-2) combines with J gene TRBJ2-7; D ambiguous. V lost 0 bases and J lost 4, with 4 bases in between. The length of the CDR3 is 12 residues. Germline CDR1 LGHDT, CDR2 YNNKEL (reference sequence). The CDR3 spells CASSQEGYEQYF. Here the CDR3 DNA reads TGTGCCAGCAGCCAAGAAGGTTACGAGCAGTACTTC.

V is TRBV18 and J is TRBJ2-7, with D unclear. Trimming shortened V by 0 bases and J by 0 bases, and 15 bases separated the two germline ends. Germline V gives CDR1 KGHSH, CDR2 LQKENI. The CDR3 sequence is 17 residues long. CDR3 bases: TGTGCCAGCTCACCACCCTCGGGTGGTGGAAGCTCCTACGAGCAGTACTTC. Its translation: CASSPPSGGGSSYEQYF.

In nucleotides, the CDR3 is TGCGCCAGCAGCTTGGTTGGCAGAGGAAACACCATATATTTT. Translation gives CASSLVGRGNTIYF. This chain connects TRBV5-1 to TRBJ1-3; D unresolved. Trimming took 0 bases from V and 4 from J, leaving 8 bases between them. Germline-derived CDR1 and CDR2 are SGHRS and YFSETQ. The CDR3 contains 14 residues.

As DNA, the CDR3 is TGTGCCAGCAGCCAAGGGCGGGCTAGCAATCAGCCCCAGCATTTT. Amino acid sequence: CASSQGRASNQPQHF. The genes are TRBV3-1 (or the pseudogene TRBV3-2) and TRBJ1-5; D is ambiguous. Germline V gene data show CDR1 as LGHDT and CDR2 as YNNKEL (reference sequence). V dropped 1 base and J dropped 0 bases, with 7 bases sitting between them. This CDR3 has 15 amino acids.

The gene calls are TRBV12-3 or TRBV12-4 and TRBJ1-5; D unresolved. V was clipped by 1 base and J by 5 bases, with 6 bases between them. The CDR3 loop spans 13 amino acids. The CDR3 region is CASSLGRDQPQHF. Here the CDR3 DNA reads TGTGCCAGCAGTTTAGGGAGGGATCAGCCCCAGCATTTT.

V and J are TRBV6-6 and TRBJ2-3, with D maybe TRBD2 (6 bases). This CDR3 region has 16 residues. Germline-derived CDR1 and CDR2 are MNHNY and SVGAGI (reference sequence). V was pared by 8 bases and J by 0 bases, with 18 bases between. The DNA of the CDR3 is TGTGCCAGCCGTACCCGCCGCGGGGAGAGCACAGATACGCAGTATTTT. It yields the protein CASRTRRGESTDTQYF.

The chain employs TRBV5-1 and TRBJ2-3; no reliable D call. Germline CDR1 is SGHRS and CDR2 is YFSETQ. CDR3 length: 15 residues. V was pared by 3 bases and J by 0 bases, with 11 bases between. CDR3 nucleotides: TGCGCCAGCAGCTCCGCGCGGTCTAGCACAGATACGCAGTATTTT. Its protein product is CASSSARSSTDTQYF.

The chain couples TRBV5-1 to TRBJ2-1, with 10 bases aligning to TRBD1. Germline V gives CDR1 SGHRS, CDR2 YFSETQ. V shed 3 bases, J shed 7 bases, and the junction held 4 bases outside the gene matches. The CDR3 has 14 amino acids. Written as DNA, the CDR3 is TGCGCCAGCAGCTGGAGGGACAGGGGAAATGAGCAGTTCTTC. Residues: CASSWRDRGNEQFF.

Only one count was recorded for this clone. The V and J genes are TRBV7-2 and TRBJ2-5; 10 nucleotides align to TRBD2. CDR3 length: 15 residues. The germline V gene has CDR1 SGHTA and CDR2 FQGNSA. Trimming took 3 bases from V and 6 from J; bases not matched to a gene: 7. Here the CDR3 DNA reads TGTGCCAGCAGCTTCGCTAGCGGGAGCTTACAGACCCAGTACTTC. Protein: CASSFASGSLQTQYF.

The chain combines TRBV5-6 with TRBJ1-3, with TRBD1 matching 9 bases. From germline, CDR1 is SGHDT and CDR2 YYEEEE. This CDR3 contains 15 residues. V was pared by 0 bases and J by 3 bases, with 1 base of the junction left unmatched. The CDR3, as DNA: TGTGCCAGCAGCTTGGAGGACAGGGGTGGAAACACCATATATTTT. The encoded protein is CASSLEDRGGNTIYF.

This sequence joins TRBV9 and TRBJ1-2; D uncertain. Between the trimmed V and J ends, which lost 4 bases and 1 base, there was a span of 14 bases. This CDR3 has 15 residues. The germline gives CDR1 SGDLS, CDR2 YYNGEE. CDR3 amino acids: CASSPAGALNYGYTF. CDR3 DNA: TGTGCCAGCAGCCCCGCCGGAGCTCTTAACTATGGCTACACCTTC. Combining the CDR3 with reference TRBV9 and TRBJ1-2 gives the whole variable domain DSGVTQTPKHLITATGQRVTLRCSPRSGDLSVYWYQQSLDQGLQFLIQYYNGEERAKGNILERFSAQQFPDLHSELNLSSLELGDSALYFCASSPAGALNYGYTFGSGTRLTVV.

The chain is built from TRBV25-1 and TRBJ1-4, with D maybe TRBD1 (5 bases). Trimming removed 8 bases from V and 8 bases from J, with 18 bases in between. CDR3 length equals 14 residues. CDR1 is MGHDK, CDR2 SYGVNS, per germline. The CDR3 is CASGDRALGEKLFF. CDR3 nucleotide sequence: TGTGCCAGCGGGGACCGGGCTCTAGGGGAAAAACTGTTTTTT.

The chain recombines TRBV5-1 with TRBJ1-2, with D unresolved. CDR1 and CDR2 (germline): SGHRS, YFSETQ. The germline V and J ends were trimmed by 3 bases and 4 bases, with 10 bases remaining between them. The CDR3 is 13 amino acids. In DNA form, the CDR3 reads TGCGCCAGCAGCTCAGGATCCCTCTATGGCTACACCTTC. It codes for CASSSGSLYGYTF.

The rearrangement links TRBV7-2 to TRBJ1-5; no definite D call. The CDR3 spans 14 residues. The germline V and J ends were trimmed by 1 base and 4 bases, with 8 bases remaining between them. CDR1 and CDR2 from the germline V gene are SGHTA and FQGNSA. The CDR3 DNA follows: TGTGCCAGCAGCTTAGGATCCTGGAATCAGCCCCAGCATTTT. Protein sequence: CASSLGSWNQPQHF.

The genes are TRBV11-2 and TRBJ2-3, with 9 nucleotides matching TRBD2. CDR3 length: 14 residues. V was pared by 3 bases and J by 13 bases, with 11 bases of the junction left unmatched. Per germline, CDR1 SGHAT and CDR2 FQNNGV. CDR3 sequence (DNA): TGTGCCAGCAGCTTCGCCCTAGCGGGGAGCGGGGAGTATTTT. This sequence encodes CASSFALAGSGEYF.

The J gene is TRBJ1-3, the V gene TRBV18; no firm D call. The V end was cut by 2 bases, the J end by 0 bases, with 8 bases between. CDR1 is KGHSH and CDR2 is LQKENI in the germline V gene. This CDR3 spans 15 amino acids. The CDR3, as DNA: TGTGCCAGCTCACCAGGAGGCTCCTCTGGAAACACCATATATTTT. Its translation: CASSPGGSSGNTIYF. The full variable domain, its missing parts supplied by reference TRBV18 and TRBJ1-3, is NAGVMQNPRHLVRRRGQEARLRCSPMKGHSHVYWYRQLPEEGLKFMVYLQKENIIDESGMPKERFSAEFPKEGPSILRIQQVVRGDSAAYFCASSPGGSSGNTIYFGEGSWLTVV.

This chain connects TRBV7-2 to TRBJ2-1; D call uncertain. The V end was cut by 5 bases, the J end by 10 bases, with 24 bases between. CDR1 is SGHTA and CDR2 is FQGNSA in the germline V gene. The CDR3 has 16 amino acids. The chain's CDR3 is CASSPVVTLLMPEQFF. CDR3 bases: TGTGCCAGCAGCCCAGTAGTCACTCTCTTAATGCCGGAGCAGTTCTTC.

The CDR3 reads CASKRSTNEKLFF. CDR3 coding DNA: TGTGCCAGCAAGAGATCAACTAATGAAAAACTGTTTTTT. The chain is built from TRBV6-6 and TRBJ1-4; D not resolved. The CDR3 is 13 amino acids. The germline V gene encodes CDR1 MNHNY and CDR2 SVGAGI (reference sequence). Trimming stripped 7 bases from V and 0 bases from J, with 6 bases between.

CDR3 loop: CASSVPPAGTGVPMSYNEQFF. CDR3 nucleotides: TGTGCCAGCAGCGTACCACCCGCCGGGACAGGGGTCCCTATGTCCTACAATGAGCAGTTCTTC. The chain is built from TRBV9 and TRBJ2-1, with 10 bases lining up with TRBD1. With 1 base clipped from V and 1 base from J, the junction kept 17 bases outside the gene matches. CDR1 SGDLS and CDR2 YYNGEE come from the germline V gene. CDR3 length: 21 amino acids.

The J gene is TRBJ1-5, the V gene TRBV5-1; the D gene is possibly TRBD1 (6 bases). CDR3 size: 15 residues. Germline CDR1 reads SGHRS; CDR2 reads YFSETQ. V gave up 1 base and J gave up 5 bases, with 13 bases separating them. The CDR3 sequence: CASSLQGTSDQPQHF. As DNA, the CDR3 is TGCGCCAGCAGCTTGCAAGGGACATCGGATCAGCCCCAGCATTTT. Looking up the rest from reference TRBV5-1 and TRBJ1-5 gives the full variable domain: KAGVTQTPRYLIKTRGQQVTLSCSPISGHRSVSWYQQTPGQGLQFLFEYFSETQRNKGNFPGRFSGRQFSNSRSEMNVSTLELGDSALYLCASSLQGTSDQPQHFGDGTRLSIL.

This clone was detected a few times. The chain carries TRBV27 and TRBJ2-7, with D tentatively TRBD1 (6 bases). The CDR3 covers 13 residues. Germline lookup yields CDR1 MNHEY and CDR2 SMNVEV (reference sequence). V lost 4 bases to trimming and J lost 3 bases, with 10 bases between them. The CDR3 bases are TGTGCCAGCAGTTCCACAGGGATCTACGAGCAGTACTTC. Residues: CASSSTGIYEQYF.